This T cell receptor beta chain came from a study of the immune and genomic landscape of osteosarcoma. The wider study: Most patients, 77%, had localized disease at diagnosis.

Turning to this clone: One junction end does not reproduce the germline sequence, and a read error may be involved.

Poor-prognosis osteosarcoma patients supplied post-treatment primary, local recurrence and metastasis tumor specimens. Assay: immunoSEQ multiplex PCR; the TCRdb copy retains only in-frame clones and omits some. The profile shows roughly 6,000 clones, approximately 74% of them singletons. This CDR3 region has 15 residues. Germline V lookup: CDR1 SGHNT, CDR2 YENEEA. V gene TRBV11-3 combines with J gene TRBJ2-1; D gene uncertain. This clonotype was obtained from a human donor with osteosarcoma. The sample taken for sequencing was osteosarcoma tumor tissue from the lung. The CDR3 region is CAGSLDGEQTNEQFF. Written as DNA, the CDR3 is TGTGCCGGCAGCTTAGATGGCGAACAAACGAATGAGCAGTTCTTC.